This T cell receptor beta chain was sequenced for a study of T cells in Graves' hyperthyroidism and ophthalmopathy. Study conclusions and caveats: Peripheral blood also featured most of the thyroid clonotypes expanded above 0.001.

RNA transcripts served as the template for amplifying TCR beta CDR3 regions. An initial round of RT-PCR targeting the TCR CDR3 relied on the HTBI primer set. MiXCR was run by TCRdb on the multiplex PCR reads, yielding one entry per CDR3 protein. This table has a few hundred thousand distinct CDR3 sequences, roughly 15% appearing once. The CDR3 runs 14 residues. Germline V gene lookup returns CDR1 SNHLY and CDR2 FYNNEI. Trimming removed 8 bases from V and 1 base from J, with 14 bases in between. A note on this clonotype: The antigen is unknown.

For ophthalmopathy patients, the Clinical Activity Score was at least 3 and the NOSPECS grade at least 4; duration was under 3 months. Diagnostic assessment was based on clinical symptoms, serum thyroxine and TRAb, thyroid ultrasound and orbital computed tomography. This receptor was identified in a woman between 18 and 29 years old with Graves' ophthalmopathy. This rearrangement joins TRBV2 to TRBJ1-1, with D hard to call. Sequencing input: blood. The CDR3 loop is CASPTRAENTEAFF. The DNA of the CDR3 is TGTGCCAGCCCTACTAGGGCAGAGAACACTGAAGCTTTCTTT. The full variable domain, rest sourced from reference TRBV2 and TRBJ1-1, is EPEVTQTPSHQVTQMGQEVILRCVPISNHLYFYWYRQILGQKVEFLVSFYNNEISEKSEIFDDQFSVERPDGSNFTLKIRSTKLEDSAMYFCASPTRAENTEAFFGQGTRLTVV.